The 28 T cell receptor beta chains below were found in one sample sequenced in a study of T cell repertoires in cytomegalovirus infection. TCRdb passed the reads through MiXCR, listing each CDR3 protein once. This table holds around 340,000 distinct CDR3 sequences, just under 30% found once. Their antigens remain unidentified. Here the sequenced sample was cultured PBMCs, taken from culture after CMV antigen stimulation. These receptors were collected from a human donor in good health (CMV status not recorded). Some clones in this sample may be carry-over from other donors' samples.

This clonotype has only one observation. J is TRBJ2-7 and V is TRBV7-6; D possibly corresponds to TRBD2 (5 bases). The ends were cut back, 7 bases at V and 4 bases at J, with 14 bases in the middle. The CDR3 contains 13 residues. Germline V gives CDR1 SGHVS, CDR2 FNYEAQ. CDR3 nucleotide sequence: TGTGCCAGCATCCCCGGGGAACCTTACGAGCAGTACTTC. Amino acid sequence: CASIPGEPYEQYF.

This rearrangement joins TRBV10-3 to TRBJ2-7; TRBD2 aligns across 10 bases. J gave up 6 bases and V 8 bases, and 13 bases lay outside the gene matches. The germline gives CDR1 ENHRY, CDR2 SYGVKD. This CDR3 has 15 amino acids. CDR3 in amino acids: CAIWIRAGGPGEQYF. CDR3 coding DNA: TGTGCCATCTGGATTCGAGCGGGAGGGCCGGGCGAGCAGTACTTC.

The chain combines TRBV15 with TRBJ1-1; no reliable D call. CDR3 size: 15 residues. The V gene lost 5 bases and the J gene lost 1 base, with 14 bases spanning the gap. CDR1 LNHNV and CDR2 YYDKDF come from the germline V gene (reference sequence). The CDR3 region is CATSRVMDPNTEAFF. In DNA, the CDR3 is TGTGCCACCAGCCGGGTGATGGATCCGAACACTGAAGCTTTCTTT.

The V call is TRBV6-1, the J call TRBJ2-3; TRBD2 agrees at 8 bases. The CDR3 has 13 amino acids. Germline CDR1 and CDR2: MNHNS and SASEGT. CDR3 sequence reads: CAIRGGPPDTQYF. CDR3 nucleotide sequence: TGTGCTATACGGGGGGGCCCCCCAGATACGCAGTATTTT.

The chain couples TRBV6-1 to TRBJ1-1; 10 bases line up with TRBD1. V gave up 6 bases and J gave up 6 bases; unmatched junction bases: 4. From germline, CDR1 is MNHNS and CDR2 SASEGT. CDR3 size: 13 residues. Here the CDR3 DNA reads TGTGCCAGCAGAAAAGGACAGGGGGCTGAAGCTTTCTTT. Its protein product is CASRKGQGAEAFF.

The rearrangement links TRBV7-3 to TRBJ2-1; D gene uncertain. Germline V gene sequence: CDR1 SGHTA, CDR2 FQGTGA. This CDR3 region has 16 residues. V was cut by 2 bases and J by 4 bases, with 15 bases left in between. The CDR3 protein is CASSLGRTRFYNEQFF. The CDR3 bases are TGTGCCAGCAGCTTAGGACGGACGAGGTTTTACAATGAGCAGTTCTTC.

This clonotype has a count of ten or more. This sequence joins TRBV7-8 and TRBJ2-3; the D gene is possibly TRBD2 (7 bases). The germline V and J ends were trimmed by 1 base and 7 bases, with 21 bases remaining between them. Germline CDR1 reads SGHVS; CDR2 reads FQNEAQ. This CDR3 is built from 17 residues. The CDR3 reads CASSLDRGAGTQHTQYF. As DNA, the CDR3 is TGTGCCAGCAGCTTAGACCGGGGGGCAGGAACTCAACATACGCAGTATTTT.

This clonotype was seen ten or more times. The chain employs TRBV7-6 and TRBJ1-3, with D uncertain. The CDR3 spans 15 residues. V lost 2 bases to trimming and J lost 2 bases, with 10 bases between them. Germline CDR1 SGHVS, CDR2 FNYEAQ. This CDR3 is CASSLIGQTGNTIYF. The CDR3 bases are TGTGCCAGCAGCTTAATAGGTCAAACTGGAAACACCATATATTTT.

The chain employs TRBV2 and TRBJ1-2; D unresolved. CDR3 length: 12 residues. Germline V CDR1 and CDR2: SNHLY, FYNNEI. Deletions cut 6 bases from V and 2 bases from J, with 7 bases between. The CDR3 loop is CASRATNYGYTF. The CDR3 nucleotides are TGTGCCAGCAGGGCCACGAACTATGGCTACACCTTC.

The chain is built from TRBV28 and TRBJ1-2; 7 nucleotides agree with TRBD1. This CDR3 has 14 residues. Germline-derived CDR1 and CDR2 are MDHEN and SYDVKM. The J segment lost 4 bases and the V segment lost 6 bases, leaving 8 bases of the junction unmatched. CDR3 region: CASSRDSLAYGYTF. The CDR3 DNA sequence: TGTGCCAGCAGCCGGGACAGCCTTGCCTATGGCTACACCTTC.

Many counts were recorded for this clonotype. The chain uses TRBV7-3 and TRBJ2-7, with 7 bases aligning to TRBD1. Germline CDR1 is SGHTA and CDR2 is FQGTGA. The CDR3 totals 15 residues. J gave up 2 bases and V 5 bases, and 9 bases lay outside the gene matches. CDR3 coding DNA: TGTGCCAGCAGCCCCCAAGGGACAGCCACCTACGAGCAGTACTTC. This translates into CASSPQGTATYEQYF. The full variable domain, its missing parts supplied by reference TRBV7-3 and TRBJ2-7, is GAGVSQTPSNKVTEKGKYVELRCDPISGHTALYWYRQSLGQGPEFLIYFQGTGAADDSGLPNDRFFAVRPEGSVSTLKIQRTERGDSAVYLCASSPQGTATYEQYFGPGTRLTVT.

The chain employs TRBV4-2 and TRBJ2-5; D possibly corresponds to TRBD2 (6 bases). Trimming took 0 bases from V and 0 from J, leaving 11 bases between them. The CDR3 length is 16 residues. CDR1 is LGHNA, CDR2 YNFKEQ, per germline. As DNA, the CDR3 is TGTGCCAGCAGCCAAGATGGGAGGAGTTACCAAGAGACCCAGTACTTC. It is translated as CASSQDGRSYQETQYF.

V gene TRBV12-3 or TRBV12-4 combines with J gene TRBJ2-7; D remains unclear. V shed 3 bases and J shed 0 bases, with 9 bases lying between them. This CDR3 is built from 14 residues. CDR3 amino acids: CASSFRPSSYEQYF. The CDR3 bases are TGTGCCAGCAGTTTTCGGCCATCCTCCTACGAGCAGTACTTC.

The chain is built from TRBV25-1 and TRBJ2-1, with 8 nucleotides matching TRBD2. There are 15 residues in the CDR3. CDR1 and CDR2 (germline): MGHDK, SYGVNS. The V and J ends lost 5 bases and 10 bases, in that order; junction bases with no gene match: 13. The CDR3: CASSPTSEPPHEQFF. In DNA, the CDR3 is TGTGCCAGCAGTCCGACTAGCGAACCTCCCCACGAGCAGTTCTTC.

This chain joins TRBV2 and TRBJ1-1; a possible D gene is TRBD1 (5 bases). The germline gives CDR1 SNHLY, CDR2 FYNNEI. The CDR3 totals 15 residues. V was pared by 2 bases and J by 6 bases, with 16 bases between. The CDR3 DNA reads TGTGCCAGCAGTGAACCAGGCAGGGCATTCTCTGAAGCTTTCTTT. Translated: CASSEPGRAFSEAFF.

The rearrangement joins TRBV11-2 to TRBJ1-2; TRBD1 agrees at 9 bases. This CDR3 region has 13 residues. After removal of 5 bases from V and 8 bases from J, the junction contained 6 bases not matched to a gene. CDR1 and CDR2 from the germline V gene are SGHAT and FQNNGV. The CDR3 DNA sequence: TGTGCCAGCAGCACGACAGGGGGTCGGGGCTACACCTTC. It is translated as CASSTTGGRGYTF.

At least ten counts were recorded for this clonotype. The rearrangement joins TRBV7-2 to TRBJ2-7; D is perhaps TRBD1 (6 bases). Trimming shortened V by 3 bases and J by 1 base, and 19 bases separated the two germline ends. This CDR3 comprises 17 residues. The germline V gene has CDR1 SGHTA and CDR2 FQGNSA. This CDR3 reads CASSFAIGQGPSYEQYF. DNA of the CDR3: TGTGCCAGCAGCTTCGCTATAGGGCAGGGGCCTTCCTACGAGCAGTACTTC.

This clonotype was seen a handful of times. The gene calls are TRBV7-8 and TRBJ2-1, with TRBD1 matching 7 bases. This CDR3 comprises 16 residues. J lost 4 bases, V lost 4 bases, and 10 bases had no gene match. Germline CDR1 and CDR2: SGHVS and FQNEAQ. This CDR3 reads CASSSATGTVYNEQFF. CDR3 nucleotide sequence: TGTGCCAGCAGCTCTGCGACCGGGACAGTATACAATGAGCAGTTCTTC.

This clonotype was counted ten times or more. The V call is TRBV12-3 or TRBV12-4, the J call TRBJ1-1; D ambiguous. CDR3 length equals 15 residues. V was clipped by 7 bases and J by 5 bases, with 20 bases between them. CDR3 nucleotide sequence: TGTGCCAGCATTCCGGGAGGTTTTGTGGGGACTGAAGCTTTCTTT. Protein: CASIPGGFVGTEAFF.

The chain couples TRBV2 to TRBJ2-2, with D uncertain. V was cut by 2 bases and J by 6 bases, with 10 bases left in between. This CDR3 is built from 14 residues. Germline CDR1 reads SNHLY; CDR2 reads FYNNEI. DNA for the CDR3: TGTGCCAGCAGTGAAACGTGGCTGGCCGGGGAGCTGTTTTTT. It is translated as CASSETWLAGELFF. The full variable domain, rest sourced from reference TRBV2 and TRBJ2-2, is EPEVTQTPSHQVTQMGQEVILRCVPISNHLYFYWYRQILGQKVEFLVSFYNNEISEKSEIFDDQFSVERPDGSNFTLKIRSTKLEDSAMYFCASSETWLAGELFFGEGSRLTVL.

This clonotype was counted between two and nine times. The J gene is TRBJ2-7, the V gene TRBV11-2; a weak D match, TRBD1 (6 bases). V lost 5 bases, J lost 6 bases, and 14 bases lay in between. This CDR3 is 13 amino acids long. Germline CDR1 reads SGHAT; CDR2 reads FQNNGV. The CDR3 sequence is CASSALQGSEQYF. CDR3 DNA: TGTGCCAGCAGCGCGCTGCAGGGGAGCGAGCAGTACTTC.

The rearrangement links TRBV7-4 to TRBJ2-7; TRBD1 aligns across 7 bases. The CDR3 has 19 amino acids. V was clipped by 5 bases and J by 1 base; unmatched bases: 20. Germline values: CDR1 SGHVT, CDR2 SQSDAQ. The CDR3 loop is CASSPKPRDRSFVSYEQYF. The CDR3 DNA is TGTGCCAGCAGCCCCAAGCCCCGGGACAGATCGTTTGTATCCTACGAGCAGTACTTC.

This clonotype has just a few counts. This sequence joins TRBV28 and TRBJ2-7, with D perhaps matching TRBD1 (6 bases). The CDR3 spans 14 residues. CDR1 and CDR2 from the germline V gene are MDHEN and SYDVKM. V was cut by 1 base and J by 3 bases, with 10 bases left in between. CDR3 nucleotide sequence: TGTGCCAGCAGTTTATCAGGGGAATTCTACGAGCAGTACTTC. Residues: CASSLSGEFYEQYF.

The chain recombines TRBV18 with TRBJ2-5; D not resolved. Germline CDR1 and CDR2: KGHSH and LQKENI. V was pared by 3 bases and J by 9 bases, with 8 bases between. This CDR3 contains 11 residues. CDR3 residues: CASSPAEAQYF. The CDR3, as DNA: TGTGCCAGCTCACCCGCGGAAGCCCAGTACTTC.

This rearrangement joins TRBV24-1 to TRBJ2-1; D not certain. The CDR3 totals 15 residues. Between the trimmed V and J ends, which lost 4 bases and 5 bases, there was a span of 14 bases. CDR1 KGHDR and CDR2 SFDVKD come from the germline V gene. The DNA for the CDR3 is TGTGCCACCAGTGAGTCCCTGGGGTTCGACAATGAGCAGTTCTTC. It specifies CATSESLGFDNEQFF.

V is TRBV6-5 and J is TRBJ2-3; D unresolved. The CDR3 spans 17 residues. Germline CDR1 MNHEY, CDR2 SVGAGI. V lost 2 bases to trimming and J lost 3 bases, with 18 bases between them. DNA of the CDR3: TGTGCCAGCAGTTACCACCTTCGCCTCGCCGGGACAGATACGCAGTATTTT. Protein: CASSYHLRLAGTDTQYF.

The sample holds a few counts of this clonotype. The CDR3 DNA follows: TGTGCCAGCAGTACTAGCGGGGCCTACGAGCAGTACTTC. This gives the protein CASSTSGAYEQYF. The chain links TRBV6-1 to TRBJ2-7; TRBD2 aligns across 10 bases. Germline-derived CDR1 and CDR2 are MNHNS and SASEGT. The CDR3 covers 13 residues. V was pared by 5 bases and J by 2 bases, with 0 bases of the junction left unmatched.

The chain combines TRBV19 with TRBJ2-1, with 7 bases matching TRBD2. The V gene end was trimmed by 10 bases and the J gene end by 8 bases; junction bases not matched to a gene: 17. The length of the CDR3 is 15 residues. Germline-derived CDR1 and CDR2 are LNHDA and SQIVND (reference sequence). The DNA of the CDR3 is TGTGCCACCCAACCCGAGGCTAGCGGCGTCCATGAGCAGTTCTTC. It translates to CATQPEASGVHEQFF. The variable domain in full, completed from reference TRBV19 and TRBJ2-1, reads DGGITQSPKYLFRKEGQNVTLSCEQNLNHDAMYWYRQDPGQGLRLIYYSQIVNDFQKGDIAEGYSVSREKKESFPLTVTSAQKNPTAFYLCATQPEASGVHEQFFGPGTRLTVL.